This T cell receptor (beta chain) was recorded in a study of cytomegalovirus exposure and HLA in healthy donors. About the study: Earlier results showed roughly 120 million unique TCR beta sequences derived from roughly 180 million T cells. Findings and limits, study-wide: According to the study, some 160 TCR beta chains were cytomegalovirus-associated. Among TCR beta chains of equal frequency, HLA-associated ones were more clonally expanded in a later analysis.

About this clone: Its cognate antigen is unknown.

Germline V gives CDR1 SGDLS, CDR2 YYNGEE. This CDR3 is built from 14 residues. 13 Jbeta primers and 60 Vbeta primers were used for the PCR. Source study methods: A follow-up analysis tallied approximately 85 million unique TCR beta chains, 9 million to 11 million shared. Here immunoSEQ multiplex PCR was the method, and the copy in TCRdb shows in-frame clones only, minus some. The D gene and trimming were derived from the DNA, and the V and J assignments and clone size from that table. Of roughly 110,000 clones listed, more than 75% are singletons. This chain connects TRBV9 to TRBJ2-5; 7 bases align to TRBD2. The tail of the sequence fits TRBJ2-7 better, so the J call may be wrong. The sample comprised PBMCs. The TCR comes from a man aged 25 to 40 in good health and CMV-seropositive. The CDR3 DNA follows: TGTGCCAGCAGCGGGGACTGGGAGGGAAACGAGCAGTACTTC. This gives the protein CASSGDWEGNEQYF.